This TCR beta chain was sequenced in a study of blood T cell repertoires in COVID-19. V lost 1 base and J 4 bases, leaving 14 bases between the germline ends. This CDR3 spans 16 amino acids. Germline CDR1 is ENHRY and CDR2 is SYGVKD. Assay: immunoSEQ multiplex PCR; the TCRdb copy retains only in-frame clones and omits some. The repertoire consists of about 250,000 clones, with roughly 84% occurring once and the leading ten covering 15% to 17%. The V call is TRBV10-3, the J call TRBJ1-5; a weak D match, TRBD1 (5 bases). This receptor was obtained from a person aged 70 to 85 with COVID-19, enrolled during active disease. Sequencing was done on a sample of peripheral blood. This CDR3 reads CAISEYRLGQNQPQHF. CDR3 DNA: TGTGCCATCAGTGAGTATAGGTTGGGGCAGAATCAGCCCCAGCATTTT.